The clone carrying this T cell receptor (beta chain) has a count of ten or more. Its antigen remains unidentified. V was shortened by 1 base and J by 4 bases, with 13 bases between the two germline ends. This CDR3 is 16 amino acids long. Germline values: CDR1 SGHVS, CDR2 FNYEAQ. This specimen comes from a study of spatial heterogeneity in lung cancer. Study overall: Alpha-chain sequences were consistently detected in smaller numbers than beta-chain sequences.

The time point: sample taken at primary tumor resection. Sequencing of whole RNA from tumor, nontumor lung or frozen PBMC involved no sorting. Donors were around 70 untreated early-stage non-small cell lung cancer patients. Individually, TCR cDNA molecules were each labelled with a unique molecular identifier. TCRdb independently ran MiXCR on the 5' RACE reads; one entry per CDR3 protein. The sample carries about 36,000 distinct CDR3 sequences, around 5% recorded once. Broader study findings: Expanded tumor TCRs that were ubiquitous appeared in blood more at resection than follow-up.

V is TRBV7-6 and J is TRBJ2-2; TRBD2 is a possible D gene (5 bases). This specimen consisted of PBMCs, obtained at surgery. The sequence was collected from a female donor with early-stage non-small cell lung cancer. The CDR3 region is CASSLEVASGTGELFF. Here the CDR3 DNA reads TGTGCCAGCAGCTTAGAAGTAGCGAGTGGCACCGGGGAGCTGTTTTTT.